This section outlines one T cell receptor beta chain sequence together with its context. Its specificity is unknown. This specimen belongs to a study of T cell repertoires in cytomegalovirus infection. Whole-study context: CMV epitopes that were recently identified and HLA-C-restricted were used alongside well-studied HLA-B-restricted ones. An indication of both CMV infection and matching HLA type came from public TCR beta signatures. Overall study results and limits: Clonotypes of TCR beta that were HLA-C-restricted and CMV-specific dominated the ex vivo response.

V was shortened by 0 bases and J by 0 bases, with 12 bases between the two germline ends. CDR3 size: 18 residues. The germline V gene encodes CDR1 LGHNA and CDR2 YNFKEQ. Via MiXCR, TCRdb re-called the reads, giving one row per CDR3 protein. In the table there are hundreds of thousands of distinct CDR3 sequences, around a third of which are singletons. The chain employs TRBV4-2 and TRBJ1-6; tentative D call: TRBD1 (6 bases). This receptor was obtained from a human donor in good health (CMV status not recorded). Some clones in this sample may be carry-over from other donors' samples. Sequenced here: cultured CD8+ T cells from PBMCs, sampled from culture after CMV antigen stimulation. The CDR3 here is CASSQDLGGFSYNSPLHF. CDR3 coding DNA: TGTGCCAGCAGCCAAGATCTAGGGGGATTCTCCTATAATTCACCCCTCCACTTT.